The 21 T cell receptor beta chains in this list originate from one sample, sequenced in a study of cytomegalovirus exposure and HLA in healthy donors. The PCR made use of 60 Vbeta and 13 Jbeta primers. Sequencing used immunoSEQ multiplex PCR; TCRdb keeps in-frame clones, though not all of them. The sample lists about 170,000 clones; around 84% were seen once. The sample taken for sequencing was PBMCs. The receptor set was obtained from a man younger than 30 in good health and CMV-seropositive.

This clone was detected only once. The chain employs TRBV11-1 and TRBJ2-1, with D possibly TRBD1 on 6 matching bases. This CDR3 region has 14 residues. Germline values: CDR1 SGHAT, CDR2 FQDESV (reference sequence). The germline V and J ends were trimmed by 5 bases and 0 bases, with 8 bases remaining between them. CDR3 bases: TGTGCCAGCAGCCTACAGGGCTCCTACAATGAGCAGTTCTTC. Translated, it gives CASSLQGSYNEQFF.

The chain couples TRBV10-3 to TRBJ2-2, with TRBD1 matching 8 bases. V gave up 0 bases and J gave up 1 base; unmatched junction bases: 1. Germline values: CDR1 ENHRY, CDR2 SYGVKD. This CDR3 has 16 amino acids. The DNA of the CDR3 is TGTGCCATCAGTGAGTCGGGGACAGGGAACACCGGGGAGCTGTTTTTT. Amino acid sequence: CAISESGTGNTGELFF.

The DNA for the CDR3 is TGCGCCAGCAGCTCGACAGGGGTAGTGAACCGGGGGGCTTTCTTT. This encodes CASSSTGVVNRGAFF. The gene calls are TRBV5-1 and TRBJ1-1, with 8 bases fitting TRBD1. V lost 3 bases and J lost 11; bases outside the gene matches: 15. CDR1 and CDR2 (germline): SGHRS, YFSETQ. The CDR3 loop spans 15 amino acids.

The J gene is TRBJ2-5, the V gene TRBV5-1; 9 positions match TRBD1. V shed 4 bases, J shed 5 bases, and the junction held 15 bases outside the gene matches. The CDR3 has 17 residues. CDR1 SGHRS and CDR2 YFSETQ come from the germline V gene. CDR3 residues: CASSPGLTGGKSETQYF. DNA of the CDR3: TGCGCCAGCAGCCCGGGCTTGACAGGGGGGAAATCGGAGACCCAGTACTTC.

This chain's CDR3 is CRGGTNEKLFF. The DNA for the CDR3 is TGTAGGGGGGGAACTAATGAAAAACTGTTTTTT. The genes are TRBV27 and TRBJ1-4, with D possibly being TRBD1 (6 bases). The CDR3 is made up of 11 amino acids. Germline V gene lookup returns CDR1 MNHEY and CDR2 SMNVEV (reference sequence).

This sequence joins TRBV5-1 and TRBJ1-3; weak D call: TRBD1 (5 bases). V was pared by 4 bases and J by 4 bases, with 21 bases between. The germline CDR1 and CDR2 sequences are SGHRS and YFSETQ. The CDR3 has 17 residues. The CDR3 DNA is TGCGCCAGCAGCCTCAGTCTCCGGGAGGGGATCGGAAACACCATATATTTT. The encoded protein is CASSLSLREGIGNTIYF.

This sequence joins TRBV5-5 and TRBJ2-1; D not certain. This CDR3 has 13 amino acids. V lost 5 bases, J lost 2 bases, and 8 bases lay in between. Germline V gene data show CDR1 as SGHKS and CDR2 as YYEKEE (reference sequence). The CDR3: CASSGDTYNEQFF. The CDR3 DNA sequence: TGTGCCAGCAGTGGCGACACCTACAATGAGCAGTTCTTC.

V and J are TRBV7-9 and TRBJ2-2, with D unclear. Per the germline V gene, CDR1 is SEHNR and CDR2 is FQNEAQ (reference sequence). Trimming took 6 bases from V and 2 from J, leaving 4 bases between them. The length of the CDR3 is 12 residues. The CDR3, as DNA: TGTGCCAGCAGAATAAACACCGGGGAGCTGTTTTTT. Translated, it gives CASRINTGELFF.

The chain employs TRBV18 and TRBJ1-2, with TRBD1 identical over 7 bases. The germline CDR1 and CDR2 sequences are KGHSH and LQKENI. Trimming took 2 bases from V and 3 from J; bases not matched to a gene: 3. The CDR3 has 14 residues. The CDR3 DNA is TGTGCCAGCTCACCAGAACAGGGGTACTATGGCTACACCTTC. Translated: CASSPEQGYYGYTF.

CDR3 DNA: TGTGCCAGCTCAGCCGGGACTCCGAGCTCTGGAAACACCATATATTTT. Translated, it gives CASSAGTPSSGNTIYF. The chain recombines TRBV18 with TRBJ1-3, with a tentative D call TRBD1 (5 bases). This CDR3 is 16 amino acids long. Trimming pared 5 bases from V and 0 bases from J, leaving 14 bases between. Germline V CDR1 and CDR2: KGHSH, LQKENI. The whole variable domain, filled in from reference TRBV18 and TRBJ1-3, reads NAGVMQNPRHLVRRRGQEARLRCSPMKGHSHVYWYRQLPEEGLKFMVYLQKENIIDESGMPKERFSAEFPKEGPSILRIQQVVRGDSAAYFCASSAGTPSSGNTIYFGEGSWLTVV.

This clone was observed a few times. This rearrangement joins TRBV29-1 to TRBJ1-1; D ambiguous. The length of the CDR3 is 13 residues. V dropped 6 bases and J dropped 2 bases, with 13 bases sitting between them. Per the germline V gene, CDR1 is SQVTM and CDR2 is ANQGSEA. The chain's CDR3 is CSVTDTPNTEAFF. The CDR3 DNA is TGCAGCGTCACAGATACTCCTAACACTGAAGCTTTCTTT.

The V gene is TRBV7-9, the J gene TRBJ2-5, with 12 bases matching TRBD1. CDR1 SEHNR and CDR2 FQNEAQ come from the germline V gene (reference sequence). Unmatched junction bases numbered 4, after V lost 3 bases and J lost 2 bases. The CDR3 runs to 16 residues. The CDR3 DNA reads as TGTGCCAGCAGCTTGGGGGACAGGGGGCTACAAGAGACCCAGTACTTC. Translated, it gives CASSLGDRGLQETQYF.

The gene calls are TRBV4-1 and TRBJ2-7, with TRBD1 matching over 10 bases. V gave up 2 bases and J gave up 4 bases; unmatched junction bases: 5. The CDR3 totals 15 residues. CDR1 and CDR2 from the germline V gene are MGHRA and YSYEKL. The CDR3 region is CASSQPRDRGYEQYF. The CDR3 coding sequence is TGCGCCAGCAGCCAACCGAGGGACAGGGGTTACGAGCAGTACTTC.

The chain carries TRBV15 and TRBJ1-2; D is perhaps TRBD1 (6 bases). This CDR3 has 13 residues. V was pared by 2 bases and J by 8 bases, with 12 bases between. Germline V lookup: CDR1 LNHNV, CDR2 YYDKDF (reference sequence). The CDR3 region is CATSRNTGSGYTF. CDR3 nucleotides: TGTGCCACCAGCAGAAATACAGGGAGCGGCTACACCTTC.

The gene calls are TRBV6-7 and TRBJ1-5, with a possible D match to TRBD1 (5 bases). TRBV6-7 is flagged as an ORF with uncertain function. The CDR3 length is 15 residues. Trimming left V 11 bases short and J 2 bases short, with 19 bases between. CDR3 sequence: CARFLVGGGNQPQHF. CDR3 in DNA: TGTGCCCGCTTTTTGGTCGGGGGGGGCAATCAGCCCCAGCATTTT.

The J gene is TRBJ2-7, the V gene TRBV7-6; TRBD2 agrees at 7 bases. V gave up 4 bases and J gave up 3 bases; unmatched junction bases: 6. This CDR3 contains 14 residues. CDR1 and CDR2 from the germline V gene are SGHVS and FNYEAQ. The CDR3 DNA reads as TGTGCCAGCAGCTCCGGGGGGTCGGGCTACGAGCAGTACTTC. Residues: CASSSGGSGYEQYF.

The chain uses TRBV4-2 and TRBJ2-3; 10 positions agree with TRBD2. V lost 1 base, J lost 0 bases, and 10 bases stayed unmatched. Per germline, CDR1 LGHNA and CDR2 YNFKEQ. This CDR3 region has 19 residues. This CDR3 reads CASSQGTSGSSYSTDTQYF. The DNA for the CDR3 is TGTGCCAGCAGCCAAGGGACTAGCGGTTCATCTTATAGCACAGATACGCAGTATTTT.

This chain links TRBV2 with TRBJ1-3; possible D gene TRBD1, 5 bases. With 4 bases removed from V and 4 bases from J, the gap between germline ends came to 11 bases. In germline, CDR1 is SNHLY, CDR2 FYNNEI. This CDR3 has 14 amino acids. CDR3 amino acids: CASSVQGGGNTIYF. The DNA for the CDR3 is TGTGCCAGCAGTGTCCAGGGTGGCGGAAACACCATATATTTT.

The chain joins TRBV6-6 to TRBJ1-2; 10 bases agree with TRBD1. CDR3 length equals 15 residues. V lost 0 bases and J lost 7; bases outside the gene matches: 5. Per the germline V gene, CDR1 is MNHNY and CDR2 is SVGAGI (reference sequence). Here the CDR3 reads CASSYSIRDRGGYTF. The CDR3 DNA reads TGTGCCAGCAGTTACTCAATCCGGGACAGGGGTGGCTACACCTTC.

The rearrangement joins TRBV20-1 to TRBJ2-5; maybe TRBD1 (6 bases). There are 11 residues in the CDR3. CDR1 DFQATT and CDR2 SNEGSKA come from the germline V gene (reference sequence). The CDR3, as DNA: TGCAGCGGGACACCTCAAGAGACCCAGTACTTC. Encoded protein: CSGTPQETQYF.

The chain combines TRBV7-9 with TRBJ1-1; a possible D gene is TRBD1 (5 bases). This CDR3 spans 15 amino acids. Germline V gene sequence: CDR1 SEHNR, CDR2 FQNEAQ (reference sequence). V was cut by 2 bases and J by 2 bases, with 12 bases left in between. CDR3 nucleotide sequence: TGTGCCAGCAGCTTAAGACAGCCAATCAACACTGAAGCTTTCTTT. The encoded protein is CASSLRQPINTEAFF.